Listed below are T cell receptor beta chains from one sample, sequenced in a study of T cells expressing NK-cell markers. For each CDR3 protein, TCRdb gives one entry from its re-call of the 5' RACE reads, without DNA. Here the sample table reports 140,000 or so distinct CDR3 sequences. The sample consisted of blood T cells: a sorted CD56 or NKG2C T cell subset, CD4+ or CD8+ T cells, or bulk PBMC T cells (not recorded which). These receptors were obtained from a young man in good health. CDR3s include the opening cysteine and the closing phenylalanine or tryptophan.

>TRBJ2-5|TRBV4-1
CASSQAKGTSGQETQYF
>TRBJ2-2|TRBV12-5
CASGFWTGANTGELFF
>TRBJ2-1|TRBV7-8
CASSQTENEQFF
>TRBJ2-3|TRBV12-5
CASGSLAGPTDTQYF
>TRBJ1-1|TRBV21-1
CASISPDQALTNTEAFF
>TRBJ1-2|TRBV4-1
CASSQGPGTWLDYTF
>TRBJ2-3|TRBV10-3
CAIRERHALFTDTQYF
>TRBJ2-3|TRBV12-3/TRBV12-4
CASAVGSTDTQYF
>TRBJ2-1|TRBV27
CASSSGTTGSYNEQFF
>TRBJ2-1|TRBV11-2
CASSLGGSGTGNEQFF
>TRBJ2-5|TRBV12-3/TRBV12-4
CASSDRNYQETQYF
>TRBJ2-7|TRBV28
CASSPDRSYEQYF
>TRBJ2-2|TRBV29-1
CSLTSGGELFF
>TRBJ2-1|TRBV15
CATTGVSYNEQFF
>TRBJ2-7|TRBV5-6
CASSLNRGALEQYF
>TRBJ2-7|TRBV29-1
CSVEDIADSSYEQYF
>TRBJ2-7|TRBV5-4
CASSLRTDYEQYF
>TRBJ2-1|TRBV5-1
CASSKDRSSYNEQFF
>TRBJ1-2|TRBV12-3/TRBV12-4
CASSLLIHYGYTF
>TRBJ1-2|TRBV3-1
CASSGFNNENYGYTF
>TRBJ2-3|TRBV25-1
CASSEGKGRGADTQYF
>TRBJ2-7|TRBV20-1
CSARAYSGSNPYEQYF
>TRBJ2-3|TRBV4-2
CASSQEGLAGGTQYF
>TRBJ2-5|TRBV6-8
CASVLISAQYF
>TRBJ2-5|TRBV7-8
CASRGLAGAGETQYF
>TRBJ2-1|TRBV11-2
CASHYYLRGEQFF
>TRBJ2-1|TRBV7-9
CASSLEREGAYNEQFF
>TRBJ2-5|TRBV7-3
CASSSGQGRWNGETQYF
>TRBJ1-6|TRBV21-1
CASSRKQGPRNSPLHF
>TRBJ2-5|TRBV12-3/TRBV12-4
CASSSRQPQETQYF
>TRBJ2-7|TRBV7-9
CASSLPGYSYEQYF
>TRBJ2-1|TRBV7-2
CASSSIASGRLHNEQFF
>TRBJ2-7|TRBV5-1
CASSLTSAYEQYF
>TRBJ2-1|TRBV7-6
CASSLKAGESSYNEQFF
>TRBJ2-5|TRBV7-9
CASRRTVSETQYF
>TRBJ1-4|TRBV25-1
CASSDPGRSNEKLFF
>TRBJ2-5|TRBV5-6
CASSPGLAGVRETQYF
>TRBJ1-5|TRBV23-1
CASSLTGRGQPQHF
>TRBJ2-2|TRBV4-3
CASSRGDLDTGELFF